This entry lists 29 T cell receptor beta chains sequenced from one sample in a study of blood T cell repertoires in COVID-19. Data came from immunoSEQ multiplex PCR; TCRdb stores just in-frame clones and leaves some out. The table has approximately 460,000 clones, 80% to 90% seen once. Sequenced input: peripheral blood. These receptors all come from a man younger than 30 with COVID-19, enrolled during active disease.

The chain employs TRBV6-4 and TRBJ1-5; D might be TRBD1 (5 bases). The CDR3 has 14 residues. The germline V and J ends were trimmed by 3 bases and 8 bases, with 14 bases remaining between them. The germline V gene encodes CDR1 MRHNA and CDR2 SNTAGT. The CDR3 bases are TGTGCCAGCAGTGAGGGGCCAGGCCAGAAGCCCCAGCATTTT. Amino acid sequence: CASSEGPGQKPQHF.

The chain combines TRBV15 with TRBJ2-2; D might be TRBD2 (6 bases). CDR3 size: 15 residues. CDR1 LNHNV and CDR2 YYDKDF come from the germline V gene (reference sequence). The ends were cut back, 8 bases at V and 0 bases at J, with 13 bases in the middle. The CDR3 DNA sequence: TGTGCCACCTACCCCGGGACTTCGAACACCGGGGAGCTGTTTTTT. As protein: CATYPGTSNTGELFF. Variable domain in full (rest from reference TRBV15 and TRBJ2-2): DAMVIQNPRYQVTQFGKPVTLSCSQTLNHNVMYWYQQKSSQAPKLLFHYYDKDFNNEADTPDNFQSRRPNTSFCFLDIRSPGLGDTAMYLCATYPGTSNTGELFFGEGSRLTVL.

The genes are TRBV9 and TRBJ2-3, with 12 bases that match TRBD2. V gave up 0 bases and J gave up 2 bases; unmatched junction bases: 4. Germline V lookup: CDR1 SGDLS, CDR2 YYNGEE. The CDR3 is made up of 17 amino acids. The CDR3 DNA sequence: TGTGCCAGCAGCGTAGGAGGACTAGCGGGGCCCACAGATACGCAGTATTTT. Its protein is CASSVGGLAGPTDTQYF.

This clone was detected many times. The chain uses TRBV7-9 and TRBJ1-2; D is unresolved. Germline-derived CDR1 and CDR2 are SEHNR and FQNEAQ (reference sequence). The CDR3 runs to 13 residues. The V gene lost 1 base and the J gene lost 7 bases, with 10 bases spanning the gap. The DNA for the CDR3 is TGTGCCAGCAGCTTAGGGAGGAGCATTGGCTACACCTTC. Translation: CASSLGRSIGYTF.

This clone was found once. V gene TRBV30 combines with J gene TRBJ2-1; TRBD2 matches 7 bases. Germline CDR1 GTSNPN, CDR2 SVGIG (reference sequence). The CDR3 is made up of 14 amino acids. The V and J ends lost 8 bases and 8 bases, in that order; junction bases with no gene match: 15. DNA of the CDR3: TGTGCCGGTCGACTAGCTCCGCTACTTGATGAGCAGTTCTTC. It is translated as CAGRLAPLLDEQFF.

The gene calls are TRBV3-1 (or the pseudogene TRBV3-2) and TRBJ1-5; 7 bases agree with TRBD1. V lost 5 bases, J lost 5 bases, and 9 bases stayed unmatched. Germline V CDR1 and CDR2: LGHDT, YNNKEL (reference sequence). The CDR3 runs to 15 residues. For the CDR3, the DNA is TGTGCCAGCAGCACTAAACCAGGGGGTGATCAGCCCCAGCATTTT. The encoded protein is CASSTKPGGDQPQHF.

The V call is TRBV10-1, the J call TRBJ2-5, with a tentative D call TRBD2 (6 bases). The CDR3 totals 15 residues. The V end lost 3 bases, the J end lost 6 bases, and 17 bases lay between the germline ends. The germline V gene encodes CDR1 WNHNN and CDR2 SYGVQD (reference sequence). The CDR3 nucleotides are TGCGCCAGCAGTGATTCGGGGCTAGCGTGGAAGACCCAGTACTTC. Translated: CASSDSGLAWKTQYF.

The gene calls are TRBV11-2 and TRBJ2-1; D possibly corresponds to TRBD2 (5 bases). The CDR3 is 16 residues long. V lost 5 bases to trimming and J lost 3 bases, with 17 bases between them. The V gene's germline CDR1 is SGHAT and CDR2 FQNNGV. CDR3 loop: CASSPLTSGIYNEQFF. CDR3 sequence (DNA): TGTGCCAGCAGCCCCCTCACATCCGGGATCTACAATGAGCAGTTCTTC.

This clone was observed a few times. The chain uses TRBV4-1 and TRBJ1-6; 7 bases line up with TRBD1. V lost 2 bases, J lost 13 bases, and 11 bases stayed unmatched. Germline values: CDR1 MGHRA, CDR2 YSYEKL. This CDR3 has 15 amino acids. The CDR3 coding sequence is TGCGCCAGCAGCCAACCGACAGGGAGCCATCGGCCCCTCCACTTT. Amino acids: CASSQPTGSHRPLHF.

This clone was seen just once. V is TRBV11-2 and J is TRBJ2-1; tentative D call: TRBD2 (6 bases). Germline CDR1 is SGHAT and CDR2 is FQNNGV. V was shortened by 1 base and J by 0 bases, with 10 bases between the two germline ends. CDR3 size: 16 residues. CDR3 DNA: TGTGCCAGCAGCTTAGTCGGAGCGGGCTCCTACAATGAGCAGTTCTTC. Translation: CASSLVGAGSYNEQFF. The complete variable domain, with remaining parts taken from reference TRBV11-2 and TRBJ2-1, reads EAGVAQSPRYKIIEKRQSVAFWCNPISGHATLYWYQQILGQGPKLLIQFQNNGVVDDSQLPKDRFSAERLKGVDSTLKIQPAKLEDSAVYLCASSLVGAGSYNEQFFGPGTRLTVL.

The chain links TRBV6-5 to TRBJ2-7; 7 bases agree with TRBD1. This CDR3 contains 13 residues. V shed 4 bases and J 3 bases; nucleotides not matched to a gene: 3. The V gene's germline CDR1 is MNHEY and CDR2 SVGAGI. Here the CDR3 DNA reads TGTGCCAGCAGTTCCCGACAGGGCTACGAGCAGTACTTC. It translates to CASSSRQGYEQYF.

The chain couples TRBV5-1 to TRBJ1-3, with 8 nucleotides matching TRBD1. Trimming took 4 bases from V and 2 from J; bases not matched to a gene: 5. Per the germline V gene, CDR1 is SGHRS and CDR2 is YFSETQ. This CDR3 comprises 15 residues. The DNA for the CDR3 is TGCGCCAGCAGCGTGACAGGGGACCCTGGAAACACCATATATTTT. Translated: CASSVTGDPGNTIYF.

V and J are TRBV2 and TRBJ2-7; possibly TRBD1 for D (5 bases). CDR3 length equals 13 residues. The germline gives CDR1 SNHLY, CDR2 FYNNEI. V gave up 2 bases and J gave up 6 bases, with 11 bases separating them. The CDR3 region has the DNA TGTGCCAGCAGTGAATATCGGACACCCGAGCAGTACTTC. Residues: CASSEYRTPEQYF.

The gene calls are TRBV11-3 and TRBJ2-5; 12 bases align to TRBD2. This CDR3 is 15 amino acids long. Germline lookup yields CDR1 SGHNT and CDR2 YENEEA. Germline trimming cut 6 bases from V and 5 bases from J; bases unmatched to any gene: 7. The CDR3 DNA follows: TGTGCCAGCAGTCCTGGACTAGCGGGACTGGAGACCCAGTACTTC. It is translated as CASSPGLAGLETQYF.

The chain is built from TRBV4-1 and TRBJ2-3; 13 nucleotides agree with TRBD2. Germline V gene data show CDR1 as MGHRA and CDR2 as YSYEKL. Unmatched junction bases numbered 9, after V lost 3 bases and J lost 6 bases. The CDR3 totals 17 residues. CDR3 protein: CASSHQGLAGAPDTQYF. Written as DNA, the CDR3 is TGCGCCAGCAGCCACCAAGGACTAGCGGGGGCCCCGGATACGCAGTATTTT.

V is TRBV18 and J is TRBJ2-7; 8 bases align to TRBD1. The CDR3 extends over 15 amino acids. CDR1 is KGHSH and CDR2 is LQKENI in the germline V gene. The ends lost 1 base at V and 2 bases at J; junction bases unmatched: 4. The DNA of the CDR3 is TGTGCCAGCTCACCACGCCGGGACAGGACCTACGAGCAGTACTTC. This sequence encodes CASSPRRDRTYEQYF.

The genes are TRBV21-1 and TRBJ1-2; the table assigns TRBD1, which was not confirmed against the DNA. TRBV21-1 is noted as a pseudogene. This CDR3 is 15 amino acids long. CDR3 in DNA: TGTGCCAGCAGCAAAGCCCGGGACAAGAACTATGGCTACACCTTC. Translated, it gives CASSKARDKNYGYTF.

J is TRBJ2-1 and V is TRBV5-1; 7 nucleotides align to TRBD2. Germline CDR1 SGHRS, CDR2 YFSETQ. V lost 4 bases and J lost 10; bases outside the gene matches: 5. The CDR3 has 12 residues. CDR3 in DNA: TGCGCCAGCAGCACTCCGGGAGGAGAGCAGTTCTTC. Residues: CASSTPGGEQFF.

This chain uses TRBV19 with TRBJ1-5, with 8 positions matching TRBD1. Germline V gene sequence: CDR1 LNHDA, CDR2 SQIVND (reference sequence). Trimming removed 6 bases from V and 1 base from J; junction bases left unmatched: 5. This CDR3 contains 15 residues. DNA of the CDR3: TGTGCCAGTAGCGGGACAGGCCCAAGCAATCAGCCCCAGCATTTT. Protein sequence: CASSGTGPSNQPQHF. Variable domain in full (rest from reference TRBV19 and TRBJ1-5): DGGITQSPKYLFRKEGQNVTLSCEQNLNHDAMYWYRQDPGQGLRLIYYSQIVNDFQKGDIAEGYSVSREKKESFPLTVTSAQKNPTAFYLCASSGTGPSNQPQHFGDGTRLSIL.

Only one count was recorded for this clone. The chain uses TRBV29-1 and TRBJ1-3, with no clear D. In germline, CDR1 is SQVTM, CDR2 ANQGSEA. V lost 4 bases and J lost 0, with 10 bases in between. The CDR3 has 14 amino acids. Here the CDR3 reads CSVGEGFSGNTIYF. The CDR3 bases are TGCAGCGTTGGGGAGGGCTTCTCTGGAAACACCATATATTTT. The full variable domain, its missing parts supplied by reference TRBV29-1 and TRBJ1-3, is SAVISQKPSRDICQRGTSLTIQCQVDSQVTMMFWYRQQPGQSLTLIATANQGSEATYESGFVIDKFPISRPNLTFSTLTVSNMSPEDSSIYLCSVGEGFSGNTIYFGEGSWLTVV.

The chain recombines TRBV3-1 (or the pseudogene TRBV3-2) with TRBJ2-1; D is perhaps TRBD2 (5 bases). From germline, CDR1 is LGHDT and CDR2 YNNKEL (reference sequence). Trimming stripped 0 bases from V and 6 bases from J, with 12 bases between. The CDR3 covers 15 residues. CDR3 in DNA: TGTGCCAGCAGCCAAGACGAGGGTAGCTTCAATGAGCAGTTCTTC. Amino acid sequence: CASSQDEGSFNEQFF.

The chain joins TRBV2 to TRBJ2-1; 10 bases match TRBD2. V gave up 2 bases and J gave up 6 bases; unmatched junction bases: 7. In germline, CDR1 is SNHLY, CDR2 FYNNEI. The length of the CDR3 is 16 residues. The CDR3 region has the DNA TGTGCCAGCAGTGAATTAGTAGGACTAGCGGCCAATGAGCAGTTCTTC. It is translated as CASSELVGLAANEQFF.

This chain uses TRBV14 with TRBJ1-6; no definite D call. The CDR3 covers 13 residues. Deletions cut 1 base from V and 10 bases from J, with 8 bases between. Germline V gives CDR1 SGHDN, CDR2 FVKESK. The CDR3 sequence: CASSQVLGSPLHF. CDR3 in DNA: TGTGCCAGCAGCCAAGTTCTAGGATCACCCCTCCACTTT.

This clone was observed once. The chain recombines TRBV4-2 with TRBJ2-7; 8 nucleotides line up with TRBD1. This CDR3 spans 14 amino acids. CDR1 and CDR2 from the germline V gene are LGHNA and YNFKEQ. The J segment lost 4 bases and the V segment lost 4 bases, leaving 6 bases of the junction unmatched. The CDR3: CASSLETGEYEQYF. The CDR3 nucleotides are TGTGCCAGCAGCCTCGAGACAGGGGAGTACGAGCAGTACTTC.

The rearrangement links TRBV7-3 to TRBJ2-2; TRBD2 aligns across 8 bases. Trimming cost V 5 bases and J 0 bases; bases outside gene matches: 2. CDR3 length: 15 residues. CDR1 is SGHTA and CDR2 is FQGTGA in the germline V gene. The CDR3 sequence is CASSPGLANTGELFF. CDR3 bases: TGTGCCAGCAGCCCGGGACTAGCGAACACCGGGGAGCTGTTTTTT.

CDR3 amino acids: CASSWTAGTIYEQYF. CDR3 bases: TGTGCCAGCAGCTGGACCGCCGGGACAATTTACGAGCAGTACTTC. This chain uses TRBV7-8 with TRBJ2-7, with D possibly being TRBD1 (6 bases). The CDR3 sequence is 15 residues long. Germline-derived CDR1 and CDR2 are SGHVS and FQNEAQ. Deletions cut 4 bases from V and 4 bases from J, with 17 bases between.

The rearrangement joins TRBV7-9 to TRBJ2-3; 7 bases line up with TRBD2. Trimming removed 1 base from V and 1 base from J; junction bases left unmatched: 2. Germline lookup yields CDR1 SEHNR and CDR2 FQNEAQ (reference sequence). CDR3 size: 15 residues. CDR3 protein: CASSLERERTDTQYF. In DNA, the CDR3 is TGTGCCAGCAGCTTAGAGCGGGAACGCACAGATACGCAGTATTTT.

The chain employs TRBV9 and TRBJ2-1; 10 bases are a match to TRBD2. After removal of 4 bases from V and 8 bases from J, the junction contained 3 bases not matched to a gene. The length of the CDR3 is 13 residues. CDR1 SGDLS and CDR2 YYNGEE come from the germline V gene. Here the CDR3 reads CASSPGLADEQFF. The CDR3 nucleotides read TGTGCCAGCAGCCCCGGACTAGCGGATGAGCAGTTCTTC.

The rearrangement links TRBV2 to TRBJ2-5, with 10 positions matching TRBD1. The V and J ends lost 4 bases and 5 bases, in that order; junction bases with no gene match: 1. Looked up from germline, CDR1 is SNHLY and CDR2 is FYNNEI. The CDR3 has 13 residues. CDR3 nucleotide sequence: TGTGCCAGCAGTGGGGACAGGGGCGAGACCCAGTACTTC. It encodes CASSGDRGETQYF.